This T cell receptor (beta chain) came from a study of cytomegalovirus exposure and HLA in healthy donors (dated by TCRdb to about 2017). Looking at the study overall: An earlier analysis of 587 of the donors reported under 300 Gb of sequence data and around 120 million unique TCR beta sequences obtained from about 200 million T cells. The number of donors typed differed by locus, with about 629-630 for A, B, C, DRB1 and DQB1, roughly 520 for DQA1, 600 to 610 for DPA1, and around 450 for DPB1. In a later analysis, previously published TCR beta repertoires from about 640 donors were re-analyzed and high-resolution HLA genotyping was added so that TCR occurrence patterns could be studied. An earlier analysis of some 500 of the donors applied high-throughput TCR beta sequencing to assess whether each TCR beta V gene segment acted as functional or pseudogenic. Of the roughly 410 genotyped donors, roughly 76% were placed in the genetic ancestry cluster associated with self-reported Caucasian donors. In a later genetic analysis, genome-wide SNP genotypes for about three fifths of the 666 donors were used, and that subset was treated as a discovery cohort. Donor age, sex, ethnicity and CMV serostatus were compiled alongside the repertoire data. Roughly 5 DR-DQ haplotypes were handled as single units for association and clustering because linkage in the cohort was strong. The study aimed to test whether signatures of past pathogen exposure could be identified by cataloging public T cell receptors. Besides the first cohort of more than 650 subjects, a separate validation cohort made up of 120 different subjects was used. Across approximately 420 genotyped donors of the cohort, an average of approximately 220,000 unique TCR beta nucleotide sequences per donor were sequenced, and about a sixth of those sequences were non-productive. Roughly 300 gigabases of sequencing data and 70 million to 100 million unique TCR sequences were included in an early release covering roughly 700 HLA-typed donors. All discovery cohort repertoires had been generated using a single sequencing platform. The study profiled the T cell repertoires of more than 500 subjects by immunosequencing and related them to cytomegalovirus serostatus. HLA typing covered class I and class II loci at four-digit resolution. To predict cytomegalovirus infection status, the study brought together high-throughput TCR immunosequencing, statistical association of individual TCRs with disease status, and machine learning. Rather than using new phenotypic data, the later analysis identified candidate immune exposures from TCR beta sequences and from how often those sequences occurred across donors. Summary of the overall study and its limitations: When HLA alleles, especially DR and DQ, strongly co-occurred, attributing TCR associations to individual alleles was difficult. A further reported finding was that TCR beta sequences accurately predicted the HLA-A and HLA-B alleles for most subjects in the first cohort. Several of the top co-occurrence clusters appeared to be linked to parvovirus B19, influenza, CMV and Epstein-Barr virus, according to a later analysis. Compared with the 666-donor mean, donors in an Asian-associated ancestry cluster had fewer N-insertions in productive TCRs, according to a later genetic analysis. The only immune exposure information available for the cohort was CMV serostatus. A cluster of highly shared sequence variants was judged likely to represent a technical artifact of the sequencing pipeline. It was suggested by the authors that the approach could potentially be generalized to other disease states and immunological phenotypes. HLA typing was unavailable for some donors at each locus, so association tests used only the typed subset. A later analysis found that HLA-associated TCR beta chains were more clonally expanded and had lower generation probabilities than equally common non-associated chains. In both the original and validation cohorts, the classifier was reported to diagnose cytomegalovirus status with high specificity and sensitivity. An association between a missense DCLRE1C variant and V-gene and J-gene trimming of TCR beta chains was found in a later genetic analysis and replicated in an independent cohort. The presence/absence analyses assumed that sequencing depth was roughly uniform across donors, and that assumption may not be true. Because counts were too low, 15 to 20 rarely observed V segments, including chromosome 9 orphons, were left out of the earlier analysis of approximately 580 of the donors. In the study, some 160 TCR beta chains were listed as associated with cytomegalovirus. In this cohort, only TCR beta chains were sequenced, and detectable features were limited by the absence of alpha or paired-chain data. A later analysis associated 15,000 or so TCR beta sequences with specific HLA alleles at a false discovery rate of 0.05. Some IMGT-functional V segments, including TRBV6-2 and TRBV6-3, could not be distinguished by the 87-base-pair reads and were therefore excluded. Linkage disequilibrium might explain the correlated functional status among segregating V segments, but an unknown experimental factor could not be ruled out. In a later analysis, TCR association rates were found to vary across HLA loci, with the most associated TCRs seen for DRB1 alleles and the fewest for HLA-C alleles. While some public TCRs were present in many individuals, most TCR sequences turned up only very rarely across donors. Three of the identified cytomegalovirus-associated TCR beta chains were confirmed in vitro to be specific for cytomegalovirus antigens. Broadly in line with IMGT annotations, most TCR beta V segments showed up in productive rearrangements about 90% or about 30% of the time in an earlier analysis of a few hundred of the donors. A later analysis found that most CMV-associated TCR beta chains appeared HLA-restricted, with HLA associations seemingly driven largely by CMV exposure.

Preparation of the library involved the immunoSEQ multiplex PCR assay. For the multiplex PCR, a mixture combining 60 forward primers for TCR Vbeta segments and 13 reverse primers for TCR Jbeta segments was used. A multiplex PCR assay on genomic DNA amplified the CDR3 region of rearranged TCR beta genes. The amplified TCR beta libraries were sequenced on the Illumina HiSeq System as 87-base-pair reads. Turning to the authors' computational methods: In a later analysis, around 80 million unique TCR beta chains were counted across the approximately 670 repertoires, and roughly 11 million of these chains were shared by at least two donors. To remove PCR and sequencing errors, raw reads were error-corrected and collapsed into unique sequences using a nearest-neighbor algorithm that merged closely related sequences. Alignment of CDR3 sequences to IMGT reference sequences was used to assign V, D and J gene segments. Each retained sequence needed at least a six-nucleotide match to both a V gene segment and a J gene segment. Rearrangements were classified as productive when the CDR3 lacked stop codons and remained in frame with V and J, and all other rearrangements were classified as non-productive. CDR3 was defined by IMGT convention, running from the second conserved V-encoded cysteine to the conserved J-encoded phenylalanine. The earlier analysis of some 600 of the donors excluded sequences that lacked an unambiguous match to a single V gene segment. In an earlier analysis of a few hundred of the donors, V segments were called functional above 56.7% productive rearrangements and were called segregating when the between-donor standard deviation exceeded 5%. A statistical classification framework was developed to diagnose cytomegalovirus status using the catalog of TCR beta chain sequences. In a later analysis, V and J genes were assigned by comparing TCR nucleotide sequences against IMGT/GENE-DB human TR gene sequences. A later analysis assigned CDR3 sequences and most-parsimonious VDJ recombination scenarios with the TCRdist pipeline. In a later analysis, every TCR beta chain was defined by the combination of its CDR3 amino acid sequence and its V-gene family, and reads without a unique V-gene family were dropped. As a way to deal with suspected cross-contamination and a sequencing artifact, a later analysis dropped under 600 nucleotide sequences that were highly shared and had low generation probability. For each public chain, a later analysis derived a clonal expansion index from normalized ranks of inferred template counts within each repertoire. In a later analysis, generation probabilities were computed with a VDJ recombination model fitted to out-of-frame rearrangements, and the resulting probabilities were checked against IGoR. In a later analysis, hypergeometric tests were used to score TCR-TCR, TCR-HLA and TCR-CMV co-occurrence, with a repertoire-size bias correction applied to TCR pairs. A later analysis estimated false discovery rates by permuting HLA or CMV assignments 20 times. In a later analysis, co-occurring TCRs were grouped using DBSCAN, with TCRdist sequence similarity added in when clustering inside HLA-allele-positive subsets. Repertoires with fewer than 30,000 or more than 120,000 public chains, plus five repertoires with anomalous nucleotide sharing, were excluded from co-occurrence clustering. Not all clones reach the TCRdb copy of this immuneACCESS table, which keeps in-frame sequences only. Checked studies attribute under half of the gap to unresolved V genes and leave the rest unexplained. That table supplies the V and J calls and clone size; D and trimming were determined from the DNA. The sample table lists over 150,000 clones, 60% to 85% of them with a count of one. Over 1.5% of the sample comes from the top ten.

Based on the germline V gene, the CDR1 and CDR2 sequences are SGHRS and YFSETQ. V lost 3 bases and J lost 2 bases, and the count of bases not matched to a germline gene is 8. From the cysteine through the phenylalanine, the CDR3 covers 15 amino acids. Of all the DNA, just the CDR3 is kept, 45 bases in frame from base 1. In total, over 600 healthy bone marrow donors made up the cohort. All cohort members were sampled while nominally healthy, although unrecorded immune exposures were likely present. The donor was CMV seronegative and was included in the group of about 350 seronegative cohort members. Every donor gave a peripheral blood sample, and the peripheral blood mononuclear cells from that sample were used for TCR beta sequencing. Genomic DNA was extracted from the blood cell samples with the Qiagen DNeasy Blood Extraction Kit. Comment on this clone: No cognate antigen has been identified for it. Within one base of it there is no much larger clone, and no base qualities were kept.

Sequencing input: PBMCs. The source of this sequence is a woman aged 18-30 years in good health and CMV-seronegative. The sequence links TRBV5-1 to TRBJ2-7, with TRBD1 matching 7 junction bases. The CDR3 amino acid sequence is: CASSSGTVLTYEQYF. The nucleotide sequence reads TGCGCCAGCAGCTCGGGGACAGTTCTTACCTACGAGCAGTACTTC.